A single sample gave rise to the 19 T cell receptor beta chains below, sequenced in a study of tumor and adjacent non-tumor tissue in lung cancer. RNA was extracted from bulk tissue without any cell sorting. Distant lung tissue was collected more than 3 cm away from the tumor edge. A modified ARM-PCR protocol with three rounds of nested PCR amplified TCRbeta. TCRdb reprocessed the multiplex PCR reads via MiXCR and lists one record per CDR3 protein. The data show more than 45,000 distinct CDR3 sequences, with roughly 67% seen just once and around 28% held by the top ten. What was sequenced was distant non-tumor lung tissue. Source of these receptors: a woman aged 70 to 79 with non-small cell lung cancer.

Of note for this clonotype: At one boundary the junction diverges from the germline segment, which might be a read error. This chain connects TRBV29-1 to TRBJ1-1, with D possibly being TRBD1 (6 bases). Per the germline V gene, CDR1 is SQVTM and CDR2 is ANQGSEA. The CDR3 has 13 residues. The DNA of the CDR3 is TGCAGCGCTAGGACAGACATGAACACTGGAGCTTTCTTT. This sequence encodes CSARTDMNTGAFF. The whole variable domain, filled in from reference TRBV29-1 and TRBJ1-1, reads SAVISQKPSRDICQRGTSLTIQCQVDSQVTMMFWYRQQPGQSLTLIATANQGSEATYESGFVIDKFPISRPNLTFSTLTVSNMSPEDSSIYLCSARTDMNTGAFFGQGTRLTVV.

This clonotype has only a few counts. The V gene is TRBV7-9, the J gene TRBJ2-5, with TRBD2 identical over 16 bases. Germline values: CDR1 SEHNR, CDR2 FQNEAQ (reference sequence). The CDR3 length is 17 residues. The V and J ends lost 4 bases and 4 bases, in that order; junction bases with no gene match: 6. CDR3 sequence reads: CASSYGTSGRGGETQYF. The CDR3 nucleotides are TGTGCCAGCAGCTACGGGACTAGCGGGAGGGGGGGAGAGACCCAGTACTTC.

This clonotype has just one count. Germline is not matched at one junction end, which may reflect a read error. The rearrangement joins TRBV28 to TRBJ2-7, with D tentatively TRBD1 or TRBD2 (5 bases each). Germline CDR1 MDHEN, CDR2 SYDVKM. The CDR3 extends over 15 amino acids. The CDR3 DNA sequence: TGTGACAGCTCCGCGGCCGGGGCAGCCTTCTACGAGCAGTACTTC. It codes for CDSSAAGAAFYEQYF.

About this clonotype itself: With a much larger clone just one base away, this may be a read error. V usage is TRBV28 and J usage is TRBJ2-1; 10 bases agree with TRBD2. V trimming: 5 bases; J trimming: 0 bases; junction bases outside the gene matches: 13. This CDR3 contains 19 residues. The germline gives CDR1 MDHEN, CDR2 SYDVKM. The CDR3 region is CASSPGTSERASSYNEQFF. CDR3 nucleotide sequence: TGTGCCAGCAGTCCCGGGACTAGCGAACGGGCTAGCTCCTACAATGAGCAGTTCTTC.

To note about this clonotype: At one boundary the junction diverges from the germline segment, which might be a read error. The rearrangement joins TRBV11-3 to TRBJ2-3; the match to TRBD2 covers 13 bases. The germline V gene encodes CDR1 SGHNT and CDR2 YENEEA. This CDR3 comprises 16 residues. This CDR3 is CASSSATSGRTDTHYF. The DNA of the CDR3 is TGTGCCAGCAGCAGCGCGACTAGCGGGAGGACAGATACGCACTATTTT.

In this sample, this clonotype turned up many times. CDR3 coding DNA: TGTGCCAGCAGCCCCGGGACAGTTTACAACAATGAGCAGTTCTTC. This codes for CASSPGTVYNNEQFF. The genes are TRBV6-6 and TRBJ2-1; 7 nucleotides match TRBD1. The CDR3 contains 15 residues. Germline V gene data show CDR1 as MNHNY and CDR2 as SVGAGI (reference sequence). Unmatched junction bases numbered 10, after V lost 6 bases and J lost 5 bases.

V usage is TRBV29-1 and J usage is TRBJ2-1, with 7 bases that match TRBD1. The CDR3 has 12 amino acids. The germline V gene has CDR1 SQVTM and CDR2 ANQGSEA. As DNA, the CDR3 is TGCGCCCTCGACAGGGTATACAATGAGCAGTTCTTC. Translation: CALDRVYNEQFF.

This clonotype was detected once. One end of the junction varies from germline; a read error may be responsible. The rearrangement uses TRBV29-1 and TRBJ2-5; no reliable D call. Germline lookup yields CDR1 SQVTM and CDR2 ANQGSEA. This CDR3 has 13 amino acids. The CDR3 nucleotides read TGCAGCGTTAGTAGAACTCCCGAAGAGACGCAGTACTTC. Translation: CSVSRTPEETQYF.

With respect to this clonotype: Given a much more abundant clone one base away, this may be a read error. V usage is TRBV10-2 and J usage is TRBJ2-7, with D perhaps TRBD1 (5 bases). The CDR3 is 13 amino acids. Between the trimmed V and J ends, which lost 7 bases and 4 bases, there was a span of 14 bases. The germline V gene encodes CDR1 WSHSY and CDR2 SAAADI. The CDR3 DNA sequence: TGCGCCAGCATGTGGGGCAGGGAATACGAGCAGTACTTC. It translates to CASMWGREYEQYF.

As for this clonotype: At one boundary the junction diverges from the germline segment, which might be a read error. V is TRBV29-1 and J is TRBJ2-3, with 8 bases identical to TRBD2. Germline loops: CDR1 SQVTM, CDR2 ANQGSEA. This CDR3 region has 17 residues. The CDR3 DNA reads TGCAGTGTTGTAAGAGCGGGAGAGGCTGGGATCACAGATACGCAGTATTTT. Protein sequence: CSVVRAGEAGITDTQYF.

The rearrangement joins TRBV18 to TRBJ1-1, with D perhaps matching TRBD1 (6 bases). The CDR3 length is 13 residues. The germline V and J ends were trimmed by 3 bases and 5 bases, with 10 bases remaining between them. Germline V gene lookup returns CDR1 KGHSH and CDR2 LQKENI. The CDR3 nucleotides are TGTGCCAGCTCACCGGGACAAGGGACTGAAGCTTTCTTT. Residues: CASSPGQGTEAFF.

This clonotype was observed a few times. V usage is TRBV24-1 and J usage is TRBJ2-1; D may be TRBD2 (5 bases). V gave up 2 bases and J gave up 0 bases, with 16 bases separating them. Germline CDR1 KGHDR, CDR2 SFDVKD. CDR3 length equals 18 residues. The CDR3 region has the DNA TGTGCCACCAGTGATTCTTTCTCTCGGGGTCCCTCCTACAATGAGCAGTTCTTC. Protein product: CATSDSFSRGPSYNEQFF.

Worth noting for this clonotype: A read error may account for a junction end that differs from germline. The chain is built from TRBV30 and TRBJ2-7, with D possibly TRBD2 on 7 matching bases. Per germline, CDR1 GTSNPN and CDR2 SVGIG (reference sequence). This CDR3 spans 15 amino acids. CDR3 sequence reads: CVWSGGGQEDYEQYF. The DNA for the CDR3 is TGTGTCTGGAGTGGGGGGGGGCAGGAGGACTACGAGCAGTACTTC.

This clonotype was observed a handful of times. Being one base from a much bigger clone, this may be a read error. V gene TRBV6-1 combines with J gene TRBJ2-7; D may be TRBD2 (5 bases). The CDR3 is made up of 14 amino acids. Per germline, CDR1 MNHNS and CDR2 SASEGT. The CDR3 is CANSEAGSDYEQYF. The DNA of the CDR3 is TGTGCCAACAGTGAAGCCGGTAGCGACTACGAGCAGTACTTC.

A note on this clonotype: This clone may be a read error of a much larger clone one base away. Since no conserved phenylalanine or tryptophan closes the CDR3, a read error is the likely cause. V is TRBV24-1 and J is TRBJ1-5, with D unresolved. Germline CDR1 reads KGHDR; CDR2 reads SFDVKD. This CDR3 has 13 residues. This CDR3 reads CATSDIGDHPQHS. CDR3 coding DNA: TGTGCCACCAGTGACATTGGGGATCATCCCCAGCATTCT.

The J gene is TRBJ2-1, the V gene TRBV7-9; no firm D call. The CDR3 contains 14 residues. Between the trimmed V and J ends, which lost 10 bases and 1 base, there was a span of 14 bases. Germline CDR1 and CDR2: SEHNR and FQNEAQ (reference sequence). The CDR3 region has the DNA TGTGCCAACACCTTTATGGAGTCCTACAATGAGCAGTTCTTC. As protein: CANTFMESYNEQFF.

Turning to this clonotype: A read error may explain this, as a much larger clone is one base away. This rearrangement joins TRBV7-9 to TRBJ2-2; maybe TRBD2 (6 bases). CDR1 and CDR2 from the germline V gene are SEHNR and FQNEAQ (reference sequence). The CDR3 length is 15 residues. CDR3 bases: TGTGCCAGCAGCCAAGGTGGGGGGAACACCGGGGAGCTGTTATTT. Encoded protein: CASSQGGGNTGELLF.

As to this clonotype: A single base separates this from a much larger clone, so it may be a read error. The chain links TRBV28 to TRBJ2-1, with 8 bases matching TRBD1. The germline CDR1 and CDR2 sequences are MDHEN and SYDVKM. The CDR3 loop spans 17 amino acids. CDR3 nucleotides: TGTGCCAGCAGTTTACATTTAACCGGGACAGGCAACAATGAGCAGCTCTTC. Translating it yields CASSLHLTGTGNNEQLF.

This clonotype was counted ten times or more. The rearrangement links TRBV11-2 to TRBJ2-7; D perhaps matches TRBD1 (5 bases). The CDR3 length is 15 residues. Germline CDR1 is SGHAT and CDR2 is FQNNGV. V shed 0 bases and J shed 6 bases, with 15 bases lying between them. CDR3 residues: CASSLDPRGWFEQYF. DNA for the CDR3: TGTGCCAGCAGCTTAGATCCTAGGGGTTGGTTCGAGCAGTACTTC. The full variable domain, completed using reference TRBV11-2 and TRBJ2-7, is EAGVAQSPRYKIIEKRQSVAFWCNPISGHATLYWYQQILGQGPKLLIQFQNNGVVDDSQLPKDRFSAERLKGVDSTLKIQPAKLEDSAVYLCASSLDPRGWFEQYFGPGTRLTVT.